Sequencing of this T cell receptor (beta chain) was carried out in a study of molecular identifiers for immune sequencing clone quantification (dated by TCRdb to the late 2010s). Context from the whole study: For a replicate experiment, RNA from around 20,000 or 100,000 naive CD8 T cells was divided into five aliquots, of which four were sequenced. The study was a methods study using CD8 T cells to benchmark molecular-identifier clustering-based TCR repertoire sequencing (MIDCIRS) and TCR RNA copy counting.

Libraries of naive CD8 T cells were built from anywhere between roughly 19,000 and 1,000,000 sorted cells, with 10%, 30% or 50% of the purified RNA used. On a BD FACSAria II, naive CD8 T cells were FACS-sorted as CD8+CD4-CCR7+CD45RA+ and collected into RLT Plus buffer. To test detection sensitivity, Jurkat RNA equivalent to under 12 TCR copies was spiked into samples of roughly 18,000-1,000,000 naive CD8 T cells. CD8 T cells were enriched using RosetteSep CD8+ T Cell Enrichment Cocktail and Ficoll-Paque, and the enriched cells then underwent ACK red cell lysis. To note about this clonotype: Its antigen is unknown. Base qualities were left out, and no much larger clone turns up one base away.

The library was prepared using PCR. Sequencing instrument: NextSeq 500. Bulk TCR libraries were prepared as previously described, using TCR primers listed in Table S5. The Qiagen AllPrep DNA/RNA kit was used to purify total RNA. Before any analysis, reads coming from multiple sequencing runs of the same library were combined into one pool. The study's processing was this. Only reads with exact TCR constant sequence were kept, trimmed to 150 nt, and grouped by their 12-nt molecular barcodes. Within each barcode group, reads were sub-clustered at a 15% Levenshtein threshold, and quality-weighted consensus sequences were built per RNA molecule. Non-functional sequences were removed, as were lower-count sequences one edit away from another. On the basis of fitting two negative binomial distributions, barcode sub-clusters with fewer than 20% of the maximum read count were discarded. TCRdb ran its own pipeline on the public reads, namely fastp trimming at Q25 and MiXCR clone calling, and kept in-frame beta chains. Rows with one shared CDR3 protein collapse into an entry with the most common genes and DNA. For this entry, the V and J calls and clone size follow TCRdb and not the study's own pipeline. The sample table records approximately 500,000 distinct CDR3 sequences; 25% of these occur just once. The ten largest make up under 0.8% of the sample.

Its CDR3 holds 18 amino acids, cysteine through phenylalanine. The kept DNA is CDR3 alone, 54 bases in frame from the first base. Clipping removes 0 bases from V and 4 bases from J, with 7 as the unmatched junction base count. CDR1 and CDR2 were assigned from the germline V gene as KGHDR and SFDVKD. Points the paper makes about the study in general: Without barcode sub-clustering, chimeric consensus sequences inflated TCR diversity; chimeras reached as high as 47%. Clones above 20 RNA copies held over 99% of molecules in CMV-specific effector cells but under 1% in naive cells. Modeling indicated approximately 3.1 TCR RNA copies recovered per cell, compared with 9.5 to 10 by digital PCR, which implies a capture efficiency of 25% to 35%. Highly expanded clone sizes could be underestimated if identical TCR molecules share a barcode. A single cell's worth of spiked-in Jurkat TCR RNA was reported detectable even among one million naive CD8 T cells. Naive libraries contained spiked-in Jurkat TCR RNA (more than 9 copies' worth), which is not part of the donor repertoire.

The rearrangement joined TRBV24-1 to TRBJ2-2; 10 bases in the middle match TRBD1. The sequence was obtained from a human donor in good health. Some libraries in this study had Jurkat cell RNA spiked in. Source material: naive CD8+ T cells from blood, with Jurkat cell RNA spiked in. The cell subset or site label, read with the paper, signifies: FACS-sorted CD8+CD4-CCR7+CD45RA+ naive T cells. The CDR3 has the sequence CATSDLTWDRGTTGELFF. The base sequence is TGTGCCACCAGTGATTTGACTTGGGACAGGGGTACCACCGGGGAGCTGTTTTTT.